These T cell receptor beta chains were read from a single sample in a study of blood T cell repertoires in COVID-19. Assay: immunoSEQ multiplex PCR; the TCRdb copy retains only in-frame clones and omits some. Altogether roughly 430,000 clones are present, about 88% being singletons, with the ten largest covering 1.4% to 1.5%. Sequenced input: PBMCs or T cells enriched from blood (not recorded which). Source of these receptors: a woman between 18 and 29 years old who had been exposed to COVID-19. CDR3s include the opening cysteine and the closing phenylalanine or tryptophan. The D gene is left open where the match is weak. Part of the rows lack a size; the others show once, few, many or a class for expanded clones.

clone size: NA; J gene: TRBJ2-3; V gene: TRBV5-8; D gene: TRBD2; CDR3 protein: CASSVRASGKTDTQYF; CDR3 DNA: TGTGCCAGCAGCGTCAGGGCTAGCGGGAAGACAGATACGCAGTATTTT
clone size: NA; J gene: TRBJ1-1; V gene: TRBV28; D gene: TRBD1; CDR3 protein: CASSPAQGARAEAFF; CDR3 DNA: TGTGCCAGCAGCCCCGCACAGGGGGCGAGGGCTGAAGCTTTCTTT
clone size: NA; J gene: TRBJ1-1; V gene: TRBV29-1; D gene: NA; CDR3 protein: CSVDSTGTEAFF; CDR3 DNA: TGCAGCGTTGATTCCACGGGCACTGAAGCTTTCTTT
clone size: NA; J gene: TRBJ2-1; V gene: TRBV30; D gene: TRBD1; CDR3 protein: CACTPGQGHEQFF; CDR3 DNA: TGTGCCTGCACTCCCGGACAGGGCCATGAGCAGTTCTTC
clone size: NA; J gene: TRBJ1-1; V gene: TRBV6-4; D gene: NA; CDR3 protein: CASSVGPGGPAFF; CDR3 DNA: TGTGCCAGCAGTGTCGGTCCGGGGGGACCGGCTTTCTTT
clone size: NA; J gene: TRBJ2-5; V gene: TRBV9; D gene: NA; CDR3 protein: CASSVGGAIQETQYF; CDR3 DNA: TGTGCCAGCAGCGTTGGCGGGGCAATCCAAGAGACCCAGTACTTC
clone size: NA; J gene: TRBJ2-1; V gene: TRBV7-9; D gene: NA; CDR3 protein: CASSLLTVGEQFF; CDR3 DNA: TGTGCCAGCAGCTTACTTACAGTCGGTGAGCAGTTCTTC
clone size: NA; J gene: TRBJ2-1; V gene: TRBV9; D gene: NA; CDR3 protein: CASSVVSSLSEQFF; CDR3 DNA: TGTGCCAGCAGCGTAGTTAGCTCGCTAAGTGAGCAGTTCTTC
clone size: NA; J gene: TRBJ2-5; V gene: TRBV28; D gene: NA; CDR3 protein: CASSLSETQYF; CDR3 DNA: TGTGCCAGCAGTTTATCTGAGACCCAGTACTTC
clone size: NA; J gene: TRBJ1-6; V gene: TRBV27; D gene: NA; CDR3 protein: CASSPLMSGDDSPLHF; CDR3 DNA: TGTGCCAGCAGTCCCCTTATGTCAGGGGACGATTCACCCCTCCACTTT
clone size: NA; J gene: TRBJ1-4; V gene: TRBV2; D gene: TRBD1; CDR3 protein: CASKLTGGAKLQIHNEKLFF; CDR3 DNA: TGTGCCAGCAAACTGACAGGGGGCGCAAAACTTCAGATCCATAATGAAAAACTGTTTTTT
clone size: NA; J gene: TRBJ2-5; V gene: TRBV28; D gene: NA; CDR3 protein: CASSLWGAGETQYF; CDR3 DNA: TGTGCCAGCAGTTTATGGGGGGCGGGAGAGACCCAGTACTTC
clone size: NA; J gene: TRBJ2-3; V gene: TRBV9; D gene: TRBD2; CDR3 protein: CASSLGLAGGHVTDTQYF; CDR3 DNA: TGTGCCAGCAGCTTGGGACTAGCGGGGGGGCATGTCACAGATACGCAGTATTTT
clone size: NA; J gene: TRBJ1-2; V gene: TRBV10-3; D gene: NA; CDR3 protein: CAIRSGDYGYTF; CDR3 DNA: TGTGCCATCAGGTCGGGAGACTATGGCTACACCTTC
clone size: NA; J gene: TRBJ2-7; V gene: TRBV7-9; D gene: NA; CDR3 protein: CASSGRVETYEQYF; CDR3 DNA: TGTGCCAGCAGCGGCCGGGTGGAGACCTACGAGCAGTACTTC
clone size: few; J gene: TRBJ2-7; V gene: TRBV28; D gene: TRBD1; CDR3 protein: CASIRTGGMGEQYF; CDR3 DNA: TGTGCCAGCATTAGGACAGGGGGAATGGGCGAGCAGTACTTC
clone size: once; J gene: TRBJ2-3; V gene: TRBV5-1; D gene: TRBD1; CDR3 protein: CASSSDRVHVPDTQYF; CDR3 DNA: TGCGCCAGCAGCTCGGACAGGGTTCATGTCCCAGATACGCAGTATTTT
clone size: NA; J gene: TRBJ1-2; V gene: TRBV7-6; D gene: NA; CDR3 protein: CASSYEGWNGYTF; CDR3 DNA: TGTGCCAGCAGCTACGAGGGTTGGAATGGCTACACCTTC
clone size: NA; J gene: TRBJ1-6; V gene: TRBV27; D gene: NA; CDR3 protein: CASSLSASYNSPLHF; CDR3 DNA: TGTGCCAGCAGTTTATCGGCCTCCTATAATTCACCCCTCCACTTT
clone size: NA; J gene: TRBJ2-1; V gene: TRBV7-8; D gene: TRBD2; CDR3 protein: CASSLVLAGTLYDEQFF; CDR3 DNA: TGTGCCAGCAGCTTAGTCCTAGCGGGGACGCTTTACGATGAGCAGTTCTTC
clone size: NA; J gene: TRBJ2-5; V gene: TRBV12-1; D gene: NA; CDR3 protein: CASSTTSGSLGEKETQYF; CDR3 DNA: TGTGCCAGCAGCACAACTAGCGGGAGTTTGGGGGAAAAAGAGACCCAGTACTTC
clone size: NA; J gene: TRBJ2-7; V gene: TRBV12-3/TRBV12-4; D gene: NA; CDR3 protein: CASSPSYEQYF; CDR3 DNA: TGTGCCAGCAGCCCGAGCTACGAGCAGTACTTC
clone size: once; J gene: TRBJ1-3; V gene: TRBV2; D gene: TRBD1; CDR3 protein: CASSVRDSSGNTIYF; CDR3 DNA: TGTGCCAGCAGTGTCCGGGACAGCTCTGGAAACACCATATATTTT
clone size: NA; J gene: TRBJ2-3; V gene: TRBV6-5; D gene: NA; CDR3 protein: CASSRTTSTDTQYF; CDR3 DNA: TGTGCCAGCAGTAGGACAACTAGCACAGATACGCAGTATTTT
clone size: NA; J gene: TRBJ1-2; V gene: TRBV18; D gene: TRBD1; CDR3 protein: CASSPRGQVSNYGYTF; CDR3 DNA: TGTGCCAGCTCACCACGGGGACAGGTGTCTAACTATGGCTACACCTTC
clone size: few; J gene: TRBJ1-1; V gene: TRBV11-2; D gene: NA; CDR3 protein: CASSLEGARGEAFF; CDR3 DNA: TGTGCCAGCAGCTTAGAAGGTGCCCGGGGAGAAGCTTTCTTT
clone size: NA; J gene: TRBJ2-7; V gene: TRBV12-5; D gene: TRBD1; CDR3 protein: CASGPPGQGYEQYF; CDR3 DNA: TGTGCTAGTGGCCCCCCAGGACAGGGGTACGAGCAGTACTTC
clone size: few; J gene: TRBJ1-2; V gene: TRBV3-1/TRBV3-2; D gene: TRBD1; CDR3 protein: CASSPGGRSYGYTF; CDR3 DNA: TGTGCCAGCAGCCCAGGGGGTCGGAGCTATGGCTACACCTTC
clone size: NA; J gene: TRBJ2-5; V gene: TRBV7-3; D gene: NA; CDR3 protein: CASSLGSYQETQYF; CDR3 DNA: TGTGCCAGCAGCTTAGGCTCCTACCAAGAGACCCAGTACTTC
clone size: few; J gene: TRBJ2-3; V gene: TRBV4-3; D gene: NA; CDR3 protein: CASSLIAVSTDTQYF; CDR3 DNA: TGCGCCAGCAGCCTTATAGCCGTAAGCACAGATACGCAGTATTTT
clone size: NA; J gene: TRBJ1-1; V gene: TRBV28; D gene: TRBD1; CDR3 protein: CASEGTGSTEAFF; CDR3 DNA: TGTGCCAGCGAAGGGACAGGGAGCACTGAAGCTTTCTTT
clone size: once; J gene: TRBJ2-3; V gene: TRBV6-5; D gene: TRBD1; CDR3 protein: CASSFAGTGGAKYF; CDR3 DNA: TGTGCCAGCAGTTTCGCCGGGACAGGGGGCGCGAAGTATTTT
clone size: few; J gene: TRBJ1-2; V gene: TRBV5-1; D gene: NA; CDR3 protein: CASSTDRSYGYTF; CDR3 DNA: TGCGCCAGCAGCACCGACAGGAGCTATGGCTACACCTTC
clone size: once; J gene: TRBJ2-1; V gene: TRBV6-4; D gene: TRBD2; CDR3 protein: CASSMGLAEYNEQFF; CDR3 DNA: TGTGCCAGCAGTATGGGACTAGCGGAATACAATGAGCAGTTCTTC
clone size: NA; J gene: TRBJ1-2; V gene: TRBV27; D gene: NA; CDR3 protein: CASSSGETPNYGYTF; CDR3 DNA: TGTGCCAGCAGTTCAGGGGAGACTCCTAACTATGGCTACACCTTC
clone size: NA; J gene: TRBJ2-7; V gene: TRBV7-2; D gene: TRBD2; CDR3 protein: CASSLAAGGGRIEQYF; CDR3 DNA: TGTGCCAGCAGCTTAGCTGCGGGCGGGGGAAGAATCGAGCAGTACTTC
clone size: NA; J gene: TRBJ2-7; V gene: TRBV5-1; D gene: TRBD1; CDR3 protein: CASSSSGTGAYEQYF; CDR3 DNA: TGCGCCAGCAGTTCTTCCGGGACAGGGGCCTACGAGCAGTACTTC
clone size: NA; J gene: TRBJ2-5; V gene: TRBV18; D gene: NA; CDR3 protein: CASSPTLLEKETQYF; CDR3 DNA: TGTGCCAGCTCACCGACCCTACTAGAGAAAGAGACCCAGTACTTC
clone size: few; J gene: TRBJ2-7; V gene: TRBV3-1/TRBV3-2; D gene: TRBD1; CDR3 protein: CASSQDGTGGYEQYF; CDR3 DNA: TGTGCCAGCAGCCAAGATGGTACAGGGGGTTACGAGCAGTACTTC
clone size: NA; J gene: TRBJ1-2; V gene: TRBV6-5; D gene: TRBD1; CDR3 protein: CASSSQGGSGYTF; CDR3 DNA: TGTGCCAGCAGTTCCCAGGGGGGCTCTGGCTACACCTTC
clone size: NA; J gene: TRBJ1-4; V gene: TRBV12-3/TRBV12-4; D gene: TRBD1; CDR3 protein: CASSSTGGKLFF; CDR3 DNA: TGTGCCAGCAGTTCAACAGGGGGAAAACTGTTTTTT
clone size: NA; J gene: TRBJ2-3; V gene: TRBV2; D gene: TRBD2; CDR3 protein: CASRETSGGRTDTQYF; CDR3 DNA: TGTGCCAGCAGGGAGACTAGCGGGGGCCGCACAGATACGCAGTATTTT
clone size: NA; J gene: TRBJ2-7; V gene: TRBV3-1/TRBV3-2; D gene: TRBD2; CDR3 protein: CASSHQAGDYEQYF; CDR3 DNA: TGTGCCAGCAGCCACCAGGCGGGGGACTACGAGCAGTACTTC
clone size: NA; J gene: TRBJ2-7; V gene: TRBV12-3/TRBV12-4; D gene: NA; CDR3 protein: CASSLSPYEQYF; CDR3 DNA: TGTGCCAGCAGCCTAAGTCCTTACGAGCAGTACTTC